Listed below are T cell receptor beta chains from one sample, sequenced in a study of T cells in localized non-small cell lung cancer. Clones were sequenced by immunoSEQ multiplex PCR, and TCRdb holds only the in-frame ones, with some missing. The sample records tens of thousands of clones, 84% being singletons. Here the sequenced sample was peripheral blood, taken before any cancer treatment. Receptor source: a man aged 40 to 70 with stage I lung adenocarcinoma. The CDR3 runs from the conserved cysteine through the conserved F or W. A D gene is named only where the DNA matches it firmly. Only part of the rows carry a size: once, few, many, or a class if the clone is expanded.

clone size: NA; J gene: TRBJ1-2; V gene: TRBV30; D gene: TRBD1; CDR3 DNA: TGTGCCTGGGCACAGGGGGAACCAGTGCGATATGGCTACACCTTC; CDR3 protein: CAWAQGEPVRYGYTF
clone size: NA; J gene: TRBJ2-2; V gene: TRBV5-6; D gene: NA; CDR3 DNA: TGTGCCAGCAGCTTGTTCACTCGGGAGTGGGAGCTGTTTTTT; CDR3 protein: CASSLFTREWELFF
clone size: NA; J gene: TRBJ1-1; V gene: TRBV10-1; D gene: NA; CDR3 DNA: TGCGCCAGCAGTGCACGCGCGAACACTGAAGCTTTCTTT; CDR3 protein: CASSARANTEAFF
clone size: NA; J gene: TRBJ1-2; V gene: TRBV13; D gene: NA; CDR3 DNA: TGTGCCAGCAGCACCTACACGGCGTCTTATGTCGGCTACACCTTC; CDR3 protein: CASSTYTASYVGYTF
clone size: NA; J gene: TRBJ1-5; V gene: TRBV19; D gene: NA; CDR3 DNA: TGTGCCAGTAGCATCGGGGGGAATGGTGTCAATCAGCCCCAGCATTTT; CDR3 protein: CASSIGGNGVNQPQHF
clone size: once; J gene: TRBJ2-1; V gene: TRBV30; D gene: NA; CDR3 DNA: TGTGCCTGGAGGTTAGGGAAGTCCTACAATGAGCAGTTCTTC; CDR3 protein: CAWRLGKSYNEQFF
clone size: NA; J gene: TRBJ2-2; V gene: TRBV14; D gene: NA; CDR3 DNA: TGTGCCAGCAGCCAAGACTTGGGATTTAGCGAGGACGGGGAGCTGTTTTTT; CDR3 protein: CASSQDLGFSEDGELFF
clone size: NA; J gene: TRBJ2-6; V gene: TRBV28; D gene: NA; CDR3 DNA: TGTGCCAGCAGTCCACCGAGCGGCTCAAGCTCTGGGGCCAACGTCCTGACTTTC; CDR3 protein: CASSPPSGSSSGANVLTF
clone size: NA; J gene: TRBJ2-3; V gene: TRBV30; D gene: NA; CDR3 DNA: TGTGCCTGCCAGGGAACGAGCACAGATACGCAGTATTTT; CDR3 protein: CACQGTSTDTQYF
clone size: NA; J gene: TRBJ2-7; V gene: TRBV28; D gene: NA; CDR3 DNA: TGTGCCAGCAGTCGGACGTATGACCCCTACGAGCAGTACTTC; CDR3 protein: CASSRTYDPYEQYF
clone size: NA; J gene: TRBJ1-4; V gene: TRBV18; D gene: NA; CDR3 DNA: TGTGCCAGCTCATACAACAGTAATGAAAAACTGTTTTTT; CDR3 protein: CASSYNSNEKLFF
clone size: few; J gene: TRBJ1-5; V gene: TRBV15; D gene: NA; CDR3 DNA: TGTGCCACCAGCAGAGAAGGTAACAGTTTATCGAGCAATCAGCCCCAGCATTTT; CDR3 protein: CATSREGNSLSSNQPQHF
clone size: once; J gene: TRBJ2-7; V gene: TRBV10-3; D gene: TRBD1; CDR3 DNA: TGTGCCACTACCACGGGCCCGGGACAGGAAAACTCCTACGAGCAGTACTTC; CDR3 protein: CATTTGPGQENSYEQYF
clone size: NA; J gene: TRBJ2-6; V gene: TRBV15; D gene: NA; CDR3 DNA: TGTGCCACCAGCAGAGTGCAGGGCCGCTCTGGGGCCAACGTCCTGACTTTC; CDR3 protein: CATSRVQGRSGANVLTF
clone size: NA; J gene: TRBJ2-5; V gene: TRBV2; D gene: TRBD2; CDR3 DNA: TGTGCCAGCACCCCCAGCGGGGGGGCTTCAGAGACCCAGTACTTC; CDR3 protein: CASTPSGGASETQYF
clone size: NA; J gene: TRBJ1-1; V gene: TRBV11-3; D gene: NA; CDR3 DNA: TGTGCCAGCAGCTTTGGGGGTGCGACCACTGAAGCTTTCTTT; CDR3 protein: CASSFGGATTEAFF
clone size: NA; J gene: TRBJ2-6; V gene: TRBV5-4; D gene: NA; CDR3 DNA: TGTGCCAGCAGCCCGGGACAAGTTGTCTCTGGGGCCAACGTCCTGACTTTC; CDR3 protein: CASSPGQVVSGANVLTF
clone size: NA; J gene: TRBJ1-2; V gene: TRBV19; D gene: TRBD1; CDR3 DNA: TGTGCCAGTAGTAGGGACAGGGCCGCTAGGGATGGCTACACCTTC; CDR3 protein: CASSRDRAARDGYTF
clone size: medium-sized; J gene: TRBJ1-5; V gene: TRBV6-4; D gene: TRBD1; CDR3 DNA: TGTGCCAGCAGTGATAAAGGGGGCGGAAATCAGCCCCAGCATTTT; CDR3 protein: CASSDKGGGNQPQHF
clone size: NA; J gene: TRBJ2-1; V gene: TRBV27; D gene: TRBD2; CDR3 DNA: TGTGCCAGCAGTGTGGGACTAGCGGTTGAGCAGTTCTTC; CDR3 protein: CASSVGLAVEQFF
clone size: NA; J gene: TRBJ2-7; V gene: TRBV6-1; D gene: NA; CDR3 DNA: TGTGCCAGCAGTAGTGGACAGTCCAGCTCCTACGAGCAGTACTTC; CDR3 protein: CASSSGQSSSYEQYF
clone size: NA; J gene: TRBJ1-4; V gene: TRBV9; D gene: NA; CDR3 DNA: TGTGCCAGCAGCGTAGATTTAGCTGAAAAACTGTTTTTT; CDR3 protein: CASSVDLAEKLFF
clone size: NA; J gene: TRBJ2-7; V gene: TRBV29-1; D gene: TRBD1; CDR3 DNA: TGCAGCGTTGATAGTGAACAGGGGGTTACGCACGAGCAGTACTTC; CDR3 protein: CSVDSEQGVTHEQYF
clone size: NA; J gene: TRBJ2-4; V gene: TRBV28; D gene: NA; CDR3 DNA: TGTGCCAGCAGGCGGGGTGACGAGACCAAAAACATTCAGTACTTC; CDR3 protein: CASRRGDETKNIQYF
clone size: few; J gene: TRBJ2-3; V gene: TRBV6-6; D gene: NA; CDR3 DNA: TGTGCCAGCAGTTCAGACGGAGATACGCAGTATTTT; CDR3 protein: CASSSDGDTQYF
clone size: once; J gene: TRBJ2-1; V gene: TRBV18; D gene: NA; CDR3 DNA: TGTGCCAGCTCACCCAGGACTGGGCCCGAGCAGTTCTTC; CDR3 protein: CASSPRTGPEQFF
clone size: NA; J gene: TRBJ1-2; V gene: TRBV12-2; D gene: NA; CDR3 DNA: TGTGCAAGTCGCCCAACGTTTCGGGAAGGCTACACCTTC; CDR3 protein: CASRPTFREGYTF
clone size: NA; J gene: TRBJ2-5; V gene: TRBV7-9; D gene: TRBD2; CDR3 DNA: TGTGCCAGCAGCTTTTCTAGCGGTGGCGAGACCCAGTACTTC; CDR3 protein: CASSFSSGGETQYF
clone size: once; J gene: TRBJ1-3; V gene: TRBV7-9; D gene: NA; CDR3 DNA: TGTGCCAGCAGCTTAAGAACCGGGCTGTCTGGAAACACCATATATTTT; CDR3 protein: CASSLRTGLSGNTIYF
clone size: medium-sized; J gene: TRBJ1-1; V gene: TRBV28; D gene: NA; CDR3 DNA: TGTGCCAGCAGTCCACAAGGACGCAGCACTGAAGCTTTCTTT; CDR3 protein: CASSPQGRSTEAFF
clone size: NA; J gene: TRBJ2-1; V gene: TRBV4-1; D gene: TRBD2; CDR3 DNA: TGCGCCAGCAGCCAACGTTCACCCCCAGCGGGGGATGAGCAGTTCTTC; CDR3 protein: CASSQRSPPAGDEQFF
clone size: NA; J gene: TRBJ1-2; V gene: TRBV5-8; D gene: TRBD1; CDR3 DNA: TGTGCCAGCAGCTTGGACCGGACAGGGGGCGTCTATGGCTACACCTTC; CDR3 protein: CASSLDRTGGVYGYTF
clone size: NA; J gene: TRBJ2-3; V gene: TRBV29-1; D gene: NA; CDR3 DNA: TGCAGCGTCGTCCGGGACTCCCTGCCCACAGATACGCAGTATTTT; CDR3 protein: CSVVRDSLPTDTQYF
clone size: NA; J gene: TRBJ1-4; V gene: TRBV6-1; D gene: TRBD1; CDR3 DNA: TGTGCCAGCAGTGTACTTCCGGGACAGGTGGAAGAAAAACTGTTTTTT; CDR3 protein: CASSVLPGQVEEKLFF
clone size: few; J gene: TRBJ2-7; V gene: TRBV28; D gene: NA; CDR3 DNA: TGTGCCAGCAGTTTTTATGGCACTTCCTACGAGCAGTACTTC; CDR3 protein: CASSFYGTSYEQYF
clone size: NA; J gene: TRBJ2-5; V gene: TRBV15; D gene: NA; CDR3 DNA: TGTGCCACCAGCAGAGATCGGGGGCAGGGGACCCAGTACTTC; CDR3 protein: CATSRDRGQGTQYF
clone size: NA; J gene: TRBJ2-5; V gene: TRBV30; D gene: NA; CDR3 DNA: TGTGCCTGGAGCGCGCCAGGACGGGTACAAGAGACCCAGTACTTC; CDR3 protein: CAWSAPGRVQETQYF
clone size: NA; J gene: TRBJ1-1; V gene: TRBV11-2; D gene: NA; CDR3 DNA: TGTGCCAGCAGCTTTTACGGTGAAGCTTTCTTT; CDR3 protein: CASSFYGEAFF
clone size: NA; J gene: TRBJ2-5; V gene: TRBV6-1; D gene: TRBD2; CDR3 DNA: TGTGCCAGCAGTGAAGGGCTAGCGGGGGGCTTTGGGACCCAGTACTTC; CDR3 protein: CASSEGLAGGFGTQYF
clone size: once; J gene: TRBJ2-1; V gene: TRBV19; D gene: NA; CDR3 DNA: TGTGCCAGTAGTACCCCGTCTACAAGGGCTATGAACAATGAGCAGTTCTTC; CDR3 protein: CASSTPSTRAMNNEQFF
clone size: once; J gene: TRBJ2-2; V gene: TRBV5-1; D gene: NA; CDR3 DNA: TGCGCCAGCAGCTTGTTGTCCAGCCTAAAGGGCACCGGGGAGCTGTTTTTT; CDR3 protein: CASSLLSSLKGTGELFF
clone size: once; J gene: TRBJ2-1; V gene: TRBV7-9; D gene: NA; CDR3 DNA: TGTGCCAGCAGCTCTTCGGGGAGTACTAGTGATGAGCAGTTCTTC; CDR3 protein: CASSSSGSTSDEQFF
clone size: NA; J gene: TRBJ1-2; V gene: TRBV7-2; D gene: NA; CDR3 DNA: TGTGCCAGCAGCCTGGGGGGGAACCACTATGGCTACACCTTC; CDR3 protein: CASSLGGNHYGYTF
clone size: NA; J gene: TRBJ2-7; V gene: TRBV2; D gene: NA; CDR3 DNA: TGTGCCAGCAGTCCCTACGGCGAGCAGTACTTC; CDR3 protein: CASSPYGEQYF
clone size: NA; J gene: TRBJ2-1; V gene: TRBV6-5; D gene: NA; CDR3 DNA: TGTGCCAGCACTAAGGGACCTCCTTCCTACAATGAGCAGTTCTTC; CDR3 protein: CASTKGPPSYNEQFF
clone size: once; J gene: TRBJ2-5; V gene: TRBV27; D gene: NA; CDR3 DNA: TGTGCCAGCAGTTTATCGTACAGGGCCCAAGAGACCCAGTACTTC; CDR3 protein: CASSLSYRAQETQYF
clone size: NA; J gene: TRBJ2-7; V gene: TRBV27; D gene: TRBD2; CDR3 DNA: TGTGCCAGCAGCCCCGGGGGGGCAGACTACGAGCAGTACTTC; CDR3 protein: CASSPGGADYEQYF
clone size: NA; J gene: TRBJ2-3; V gene: TRBV18; D gene: NA; CDR3 DNA: TGTGCCAGCTCACCACCGCTGGGAGATAGGAATACGCAGTATTTT; CDR3 protein: CASSPPLGDRNTQYF
clone size: NA; J gene: TRBJ1-1; V gene: TRBV19; D gene: NA; CDR3 DNA: TGTGCCAGTAGCCCCGGGACGCCCGAGGAAGCTTTCTTT; CDR3 protein: CASSPGTPEEAFF
clone size: NA; J gene: TRBJ2-7; V gene: TRBV27; D gene: NA; CDR3 DNA: TGTGCCAGCAGTTCCGGGACTGCACCTACGAGATGGCAGTACTTC; CDR3 protein: CASSSGTAPTRWQYF
clone size: NA; J gene: TRBJ1-2; V gene: TRBV6-6; D gene: TRBD1; CDR3 DNA: TGTGCCAGCAGTCGGCCGACAGGGTCCTTTGGCTACACCTTC; CDR3 protein: CASSRPTGSFGYTF
clone size: NA; J gene: TRBJ2-2; V gene: TRBV30; D gene: TRBD2; CDR3 DNA: TGTGCCTGGGGAGGGCTAGCGGGGTTTGGGACCGGGGAGCTGTTTTTT; CDR3 protein: CAWGGLAGFGTGELFF
clone size: once; J gene: TRBJ2-5; V gene: TRBV13; D gene: NA; CDR3 DNA: TGTGCCAGCAGCTTATGGCAGGGGACTTCCCAAGAGACCCAGTACTTC; CDR3 protein: CASSLWQGTSQETQYF
clone size: NA; J gene: TRBJ1-1; V gene: TRBV29-1; D gene: NA; CDR3 DNA: TGCAGCGTTGAACTACGGGACGCGGGTAACACTGAAGCTTTCTTT; CDR3 protein: CSVELRDAGNTEAFF
clone size: NA; J gene: TRBJ2-5; V gene: TRBV28; D gene: NA; CDR3 DNA: TGTGCCAGCAGTTTATGGGCAGGGCGTGAGCAAGAGACCCAGTACTTC; CDR3 protein: CASSLWAGREQETQYF
clone size: NA; J gene: TRBJ2-3; V gene: TRBV9; D gene: TRBD2; CDR3 DNA: TGTGCCAGCAGCGTAGGGACTTCGGCGGGGGGGCCGGTAGATACGCAGTATTTT; CDR3 protein: CASSVGTSAGGPVDTQYF
clone size: NA; J gene: TRBJ2-7; V gene: TRBV5-1; D gene: NA; CDR3 DNA: TGCGCCAGCAGCTCCGGGGAGGTAACCTACGAGCAGTACTTC; CDR3 protein: CASSSGEVTYEQYF
clone size: NA; J gene: TRBJ2-2; V gene: TRBV27; D gene: NA; CDR3 DNA: TGTGCCAGCAGTTTAGGTCGAGGGATGAGAAAAACCGGGGAGCTGTTTTTT; CDR3 protein: CASSLGRGMRKTGELFF
clone size: NA; J gene: TRBJ1-6; V gene: TRBV7-9; D gene: NA; CDR3 DNA: TGTGCCAGCAGACCCTTGGAGAATTCACCCCTCCACTTT; CDR3 protein: CASRPLENSPLHF